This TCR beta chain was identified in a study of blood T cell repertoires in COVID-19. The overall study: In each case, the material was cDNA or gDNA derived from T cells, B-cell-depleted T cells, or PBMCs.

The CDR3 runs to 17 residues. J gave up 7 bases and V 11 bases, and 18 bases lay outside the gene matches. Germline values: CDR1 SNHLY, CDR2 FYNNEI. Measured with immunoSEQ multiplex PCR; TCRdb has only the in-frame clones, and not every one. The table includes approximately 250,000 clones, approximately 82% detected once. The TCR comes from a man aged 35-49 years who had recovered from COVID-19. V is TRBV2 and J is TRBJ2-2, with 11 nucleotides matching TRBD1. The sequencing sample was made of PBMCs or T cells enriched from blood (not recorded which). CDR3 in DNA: TGTGCCTCGGAAACGGGAATTGGACAGGGGGCGGACGGGGAGCTGTTTTTT. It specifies CASETGIGQGADGELFF.